This paragraph covers one T cell receptor beta chain sequence. Its binding antigen is unknown. Within one base of it there is no much larger clone, and no base qualities were kept. This entry belongs to a study of T cell responses to AZD1222 COVID-19 vaccine (dated by TCRdb to 2020 to 2022). As for the study more broadly: AZD1222 recipients with second doses at about 4 weeks or about 12 weeks were pooled, because spike-specific TCR depth and breadth did not differ between schedules. A total of 230 or so trial participants underwent TCR sequencing, of whom 200 to 220 received two doses of AZD1222 and some 26 received two doses of the MenACWY control vaccine. Trial participants were enrolled by age into 18-55, 56-69 and 70-plus year subgroups, with about 150, 27 and 61 TCR-sequenced participants respectively.

Paper-wide results and their limitations: Only a handful of AZD1222 recipients were SARS-CoV-2 seropositive at baseline, limiting conclusions about previously exposed vaccinees. Participants were mostly white British and included more females than males, and it was suggested by the authors that clonal diversity may have been underestimated. No day 14 peak-response samples were available, so repertoires were characterized only after the peak T cell response. Reportedly, close to half of the unique spike-specific TCRs recognized epitopes lying outside the regions that are mutated in the B.1.351 and B.1.1.7 variants. A significant rise in spike-specific TCR breadth and depth was observed after two AZD1222 doses relative to day 0 and relative to MenACWY recipients. In the small 56-69-year group, the increase in depth fell short of significance, most likely because of low power. CD4 TCRs associated with the vaccine covered the entire spike protein, and the dominant responses were in regions 160-218 and 743-854.

Sample time point, as interpreted from the label and publication: baseline before first vaccination. Samples from vaccinated people were obtained from the UK trials COV001 and COV002, which included a single-blind randomized controlled phase 2/3 trial of AZD1222 (ChAdOx1 nCoV-19) in healthy adults. For TCRbeta chain sequencing, PBMC samples were collected from trial participants at day 0 and at day 28 after the second dose. The CDR3 spans 14 residues, from the cysteine through the phenylalanine. The only DNA kept is the CDR3, 42 bases in frame from the first base. Cut back by 1 base and 5 bases, the V and J ends lie 11 bases apart. The germline V gene specifies KGHDR as CDR1 and SFDVKD as CDR2. The CDR3 regions of human TCRbeta chains were analyzed by immunosequencing. From the authors' description of their analysis: Repertoire TCRs were checked for matches against a reference library of SARS-CoV-2-specific TCRs that had been generated using the MIRA antigen-specificity platform. Breadth meant the fraction of unique TCRs that were SARS-CoV-2-associated, whereas depth meant the fraction of total T cells that were SARS-CoV-2-associated. Using the MIRA data, each spike-specific TCR was assigned both to the spike region to which the TCR was reactive and to a CD4 or CD8 class. Log10-transformed breadth and depth values were compared by one-way ANOVA with Sidak's multiple comparisons tests. TCRdb provides this immuneACCESS table in a form limited to in-frame rearrangements. Some clones are lacking; in checked studies, under half of them reflect an unresolved V gene, and why the rest are absent is not known. The V and J calls and clone size are taken from that table; D and trimming were inferred from the DNA. The sample yields about 100,000 clones; over 90% were counted once. Of the sample, about 1.5% is held by the ten largest clones.

The sequences come from peripheral blood, collected on day 0 of AZD1222 vaccination. This TCR derives from an adult in good health. Recombination joined TRBV24-1 with TRBJ2-7; no D gene call is confident. Read as DNA, the sequence is TGTGCCACCAGTGATTTCCTTAAAAGGGACGAGCAGTACTTC. This gives the protein CATSDFLKRDEQYF.